What follows are 2 T cell receptor beta chains derived from one specimen sequenced in a study of T cells in Graves' hyperthyroidism and ophthalmopathy. Amplified TCR beta CDR3 regions derived from RNA transcripts. The HTBI primer set served for first-round RT-PCR of the TCR CDR3. TCRdb reprocessed the multiplex PCR reads via MiXCR and lists one record per CDR3 protein. This table holds about 560,000 distinct CDR3 sequences, 35% to 55% found once. Sequencing input: peripheral blood or thyroid tissue (not recorded which). The receptors shown here come from a woman between 18 and 29 years old with Graves' hyperthyroidism.

This chain links TRBV15 with TRBJ1-2; possible D gene TRBD1, 5 bases. Germline values: CDR1 LNHNV, CDR2 YYDKDF (reference sequence). The CDR3 contains 15 residues. Trimming took 0 bases from V and 2 from J, leaving 10 bases between them. The CDR3 loop reads CATSRDIRVNYGYTF. The CDR3 region has the DNA TGTGCCACCAGCAGAGATATCAGGGTGAACTATGGCTACACCTTC.

This clonotype was seen ten or more times. For the CDR3, the DNA is TGCAGTGCTAGAGATTCCGGTAGCATCGAGACCCAGTACTTC. Amino acids: CSARDSGSIETQYF. V usage is TRBV20-1 and J usage is TRBJ2-5; D gene ambiguous. The CDR3 totals 14 residues. Trimming pared 0 bases from V and 5 bases from J, leaving 13 bases between. The germline V gene has CDR1 DFQATT and CDR2 SNEGSKA (reference sequence).